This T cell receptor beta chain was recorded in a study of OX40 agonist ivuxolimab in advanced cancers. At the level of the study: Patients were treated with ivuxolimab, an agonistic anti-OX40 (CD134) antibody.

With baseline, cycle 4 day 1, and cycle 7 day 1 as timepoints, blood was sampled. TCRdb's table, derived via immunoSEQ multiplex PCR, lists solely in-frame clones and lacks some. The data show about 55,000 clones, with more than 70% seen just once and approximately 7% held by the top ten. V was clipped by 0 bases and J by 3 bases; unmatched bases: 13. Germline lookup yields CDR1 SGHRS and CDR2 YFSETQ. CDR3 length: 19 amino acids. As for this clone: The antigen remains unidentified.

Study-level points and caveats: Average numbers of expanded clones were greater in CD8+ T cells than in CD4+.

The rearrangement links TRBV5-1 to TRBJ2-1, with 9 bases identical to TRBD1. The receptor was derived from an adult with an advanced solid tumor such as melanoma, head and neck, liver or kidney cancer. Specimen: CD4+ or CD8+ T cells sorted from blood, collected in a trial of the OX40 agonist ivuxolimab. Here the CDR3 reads CASSLAGDRVNLRYNEQFF. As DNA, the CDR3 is TGCGCCAGCAGCTTGGCCGGGGACAGGGTTAATCTCCGCTACAATGAGCAGTTCTTC.